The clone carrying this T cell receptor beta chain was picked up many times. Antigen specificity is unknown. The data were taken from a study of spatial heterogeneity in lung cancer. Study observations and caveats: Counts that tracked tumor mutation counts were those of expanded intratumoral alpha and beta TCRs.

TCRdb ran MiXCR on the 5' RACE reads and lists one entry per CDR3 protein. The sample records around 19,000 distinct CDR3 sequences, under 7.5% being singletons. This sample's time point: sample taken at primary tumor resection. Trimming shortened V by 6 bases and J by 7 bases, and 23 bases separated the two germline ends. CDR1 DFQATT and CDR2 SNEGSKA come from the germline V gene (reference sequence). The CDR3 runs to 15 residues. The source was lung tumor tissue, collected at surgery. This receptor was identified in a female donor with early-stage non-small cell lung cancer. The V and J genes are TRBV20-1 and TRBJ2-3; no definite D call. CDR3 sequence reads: CSAPRGDRNPNTQYF. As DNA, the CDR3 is TGCAGTGCCCCCCGTGGCGACCGAAACCCCAATACGCAGTATTTT.